Listed below are T cell receptor beta chains from one sample, sequenced in a study of blood T cell repertoires in COVID-19. The data were produced by immunoSEQ multiplex PCR, yet TCRdb's version contains in-frame clones alone and is incomplete. The profile shows some 300,000 clones, almost 90% of them singletons. The source material was peripheral blood. Receptor source: a middle-aged woman with COVID-19, enrolled during active disease. Both conserved end residues are part of each CDR3. Each record gives: V gene, D gene, J gene, clone size, CDR3 DNA, CDR3 protein. The D gene is left open where the match is weak. Clone size appears in some rows only: once, few, many, or a class for an expanded clone.

TRBV12-3/TRBV12-4	TRBD2	TRBJ2-7	.	TGTGCCAGCAGTTACGGGGGGGCCCGTGAGCAGTACTTC	CASSYGGAREQYF
TRBV9	.	TRBJ1-2	.	TGTGCCAGCAGCGACGACAGTAACTATGGCTACACCTTC	CASSDDSNYGYTF
TRBV5-4	TRBD2	TRBJ2-7	.	TGTGCACCGAGGCGGGGGGGATACGAGCAGTACTTC	CAPRRGGYEQYF
TRBV18	TRBD1	TRBJ1-2	.	TGTGCCAGCTCACCCTCCGGGACAGGGGAAGGCTACACCTTC	CASSPSGTGEGYTF
TRBV27	.	TRBJ1-3	.	TGTGCCAGCAGCCGACAGGGAAACACCATATATTTT	CASSRQGNTIYF
TRBV7-2	TRBD1	TRBJ1-1	.	TGTGCCAGCAGCGTGCTTGGAACAGGGGGGCCGATGAACACTGAAGCTTTCTTT	CASSVLGTGGPMNTEAFF
TRBV15	.	TRBJ2-2	.	TGTGCCACCAGCACGACGCTCCAGGGCGCGAACACCGGGGAGCTGTTTTTT	CATSTTLQGANTGELFF
TRBV27	TRBD1	TRBJ1-2	.	TGTGCCAGCAGTTTAACCAACAGGGGTGGATATGGCTACACCTTC	CASSLTNRGGYGYTF
TRBV28	.	TRBJ1-3	few	TGTGCCAGCAGTTTAATTATAGGGGTCGCTGGAAACACCATATATTTT	CASSLIIGVAGNTIYF
TRBV12-3/TRBV12-4	.	TRBJ1-5	.	TGTGCCAGCAGTTTCGGCAGGCATCAGCCCCAGCATTTT	CASSFGRHQPQHF
TRBV9	TRBD1	TRBJ1-2	.	TGTGCCAGCAGCTCTAAACAGGGGGTCAATGGCTACACCTTC	CASSSKQGVNGYTF
TRBV29-1	.	TRBJ1-2	.	TGCAGCGTCTGGGGCAACAGGGTGGATGGCTACACCTTC	CSVWGNRVDGYTF
TRBV27	TRBD1	TRBJ1-1	.	TGTGCCAGCAGTTATCGGGGCAGGGGGAATTTTAACACTGAAGCTTTCTTT	CASSYRGRGNFNTEAFF
TRBV5-1	.	TRBJ2-5	.	TGCGCCAGCAGCCCCGTCGTGACTGGAATCGAGACCCAGTACTTC	CASSPVVTGIETQYF
TRBV7-9	.	TRBJ1-2	.	TGTGCCAGCAGCTTAGGAGGGAACTATGGCTACACCTTC	CASSLGGNYGYTF
TRBV4-3	.	TRBJ1-1	.	TGCGCCAGCAGCTCATTCGGGGTGAGGGCTTTCTTT	CASSSFGVRAFF
TRBV7-3	.	TRBJ2-7	few	TGTGCCAGCAGAAACCCTCCGGGGGTCGAGCAGTACTTC	CASRNPPGVEQYF
TRBV19	.	TRBJ2-6	.	TGTGCCAGTAGTATAGCCGGCTCTGGGGCCAACGTCCTGACTTTC	CASSIAGSGANVLTF
TRBV29-1	.	TRBJ2-1	.	TGCAGCGCCGCCAGGACAGCCACTGGCGGCAATGAGCAGTTCTTC	CSAARTATGGNEQFF
TRBV10-3	.	TRBJ2-7	.	TGTGCCATCAGTGGAGGGGGTTCGTCCTACGAGCAGTACTTC	CAISGGGSSYEQYF
TRBV6-4	TRBD1	TRBJ1-6	once	TGTGCCAGCAGTGACCGGGCCAGGGGGGCCCTCCACTTT	CASSDRARGALHF
TRBV7-2	TRBD2	TRBJ2-7	.	TGTGCCAGCAGCGCCCGGACTAGCCTGCTCGAGCAGTACTTC	CASSARTSLLEQYF
TRBV19	TRBD2	TRBJ2-2	.	TGTGCCAGTAACCAAGCGGGGATCGGGGAGCTGTTTTTT	CASNQAGIGELFF
TRBV27	.	TRBJ1-6	.	TGTGCCAGCAGTTTAGGGGCGGGGATATATTCACCCCTCCACTTT	CASSLGAGIYSPLHF
TRBV19	.	TRBJ1-2	.	TGTGCCAGTTCTAATAGGGGAGGGGGAGATGGCTACACCTTC	CASSNRGGGDGYTF
TRBV28	.	TRBJ1-4	.	TGTGCCAGCAGCCTGCGATGGACTAATGAAAAACTGTTTTTT	CASSLRWTNEKLFF
TRBV27	.	TRBJ1-5	.	TGTGCCAGCAGTCCCATCAGACAGACGGGCAATCAGCCCCAGCATTTT	CASSPIRQTGNQPQHF
TRBV19	.	TRBJ1-5	.	TGTGCCAGTAGTATCTCAGGGTACAATCAGCCCCAGCATTTT	CASSISGYNQPQHF
TRBV6-2/TRBV6-3	TRBD2	TRBJ2-3	.	TGTGCCAGCAGTTCTTGGGGACTAGCGGGAGTTTGGACAGATACGCAGTATTTT	CASSSWGLAGVWTDTQYF
TRBV30	TRBD1	TRBJ2-1	.	TGTGCCTGGAGTGGGACCGTCGGGACAGGGTTTCTTGATGAGCAGTTCTTC	CAWSGTVGTGFLDEQFF
TRBV6-4	.	TRBJ2-5	.	TGTGCCAGCAGTGAAATGGGGAGCCCGCAAGAGACCCAGTACTTC	CASSEMGSPQETQYF
TRBV5-6	TRBD1	TRBJ2-7	.	TGTGCCAGCATGCGCGGGACAGGGGAGCACTCCTACGAGCAGTACTTC	CASMRGTGEHSYEQYF
TRBV2	.	TRBJ2-7	.	TGTGCCAGCAGCCCTGGGGCCTCCTACGAGCAGTACTTC	CASSPGASYEQYF
TRBV7-9	.	TRBJ1-1	.	TGTGCCAGCAGCTTAAGCTACACTGAAGCTTTCTTT	CASSLSYTEAFF
TRBV7-2	.	TRBJ2-7	.	TGTGCCAGCAGCGCGTGGGGGGGCCCGATTTACGAGCAGTACTTC	CASSAWGGPIYEQYF
TRBV15	.	TRBJ2-7	.	TGTGCCACCAGCAGAGATTCAGGGACTTTGGAGCAGTACTTC	CATSRDSGTLEQYF
TRBV11-2	.	TRBJ2-7	.	TGTGCCAGCAGCATAGGGAGCGGAGTCCCCTACGAGCAGTACTTC	CASSIGSGVPYEQYF
TRBV27	.	TRBJ1-5	.	TGTGCCAGCAGTCCCCCGGGGTACCATCAGCCCCAGCATTTT	CASSPPGYHQPQHF
TRBV9	.	TRBJ2-5	.	TGTGCCAGCAGCGTAGACAGGGAGCAGACCCAGTACTTC	CASSVDREQTQYF
TRBV7-2	.	TRBJ2-4	.	TGTGCCAGCAGCTTCCTCCACGGGGTTACCAGTGCCAAAAACATTCAGTACTTC	CASSFLHGVTSAKNIQYF
TRBV28	.	TRBJ2-3	.	TGTGCCAGCAGTAAACAGTTTACTAGCACAGATACGCAGTATTTT	CASSKQFTSTDTQYF
TRBV6-2/TRBV6-3	TRBD2	TRBJ2-5	.	TGTGCCAGCAGCCAACGGACGCCTATAGCGGGAGGAGTAGGAGAGACCCAGTACTTC	CASSQRTPIAGGVGETQYF
TRBV7-2	TRBD2	TRBJ2-1	once	TGTGCCAGCAGCTTGACTAGCGGGACCTACAATGAGCAGTTCTTC	CASSLTSGTYNEQFF
TRBV28	.	TRBJ1-2	few	TGTGCCAGCACTATAGGAGGCGGTGGCTACACCTTC	CASTIGGGGYTF